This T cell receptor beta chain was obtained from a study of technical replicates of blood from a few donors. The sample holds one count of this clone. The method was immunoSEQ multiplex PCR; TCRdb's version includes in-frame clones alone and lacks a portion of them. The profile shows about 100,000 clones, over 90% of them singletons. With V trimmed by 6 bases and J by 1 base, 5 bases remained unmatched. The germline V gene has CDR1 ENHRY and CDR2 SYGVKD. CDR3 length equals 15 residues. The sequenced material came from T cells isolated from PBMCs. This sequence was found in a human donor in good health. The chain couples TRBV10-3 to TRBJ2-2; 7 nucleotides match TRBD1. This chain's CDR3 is CAIRTGTVNTGELFF. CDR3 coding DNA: TGTGCCATCAGGACCGGGACAGTGAACACCGGGGAGCTGTTTTTT.